Described below is a single T cell receptor beta chain sequence and its context. These data originate in a study of shared clonotypes between healthy human individuals. Generated by immunoSEQ multiplex PCR, the TCRdb table keeps only in-frame clones and is missing some. The sample includes around 1,100,000 clones, about 72% of them seen just once. V was cut by 5 bases and J by 2 bases, with 7 bases left in between. CDR3 size: 13 residues. Germline V gives CDR1 SGHTA, CDR2 FQGTGA. The sample comprised memory CD4+ T cells from PBMCs. Sample subset: CD45RA-negative fraction. This receptor was identified in a man younger than 35 in good health. Some clones in this sample may be carry-over from other donors' samples. This chain joins TRBV7-3 and TRBJ1-3, with D unclear. The CDR3 nucleotides read TGTGCCAGCAGCGACGGAACTGGAAACACCATATATTTT. It translates to CASSDGTGNTIYF.